Each of the 18 T cell receptor beta chains below was sequenced from the same sample in a study of beta chain features in type 1 diabetes. The study reverse transcribed the entire isolated RNA, so it sequenced expressed TCRB transcripts. Libraries were prepared by immunoSEQ multiplex PCR; TCRdb keeps only in-frame clonotypes and omits some of them. The sample lists about 140,000 clones, over 8% seen once, with 0.55% to 0.65% in the top ten. The sequenced sample consisted of central memory CD4+ T cells from blood. The origin of the receptors is a middle-aged woman in good health.

This clone was counted between two and nine times. The chain recombines TRBV2 with TRBJ2-1, with TRBD2 matching over 8 bases. The V and J ends lost 3 bases and 3 bases, in that order; junction bases with no gene match: 4. Germline V gene lookup returns CDR1 SNHLY and CDR2 FYNNEI. The CDR3 is made up of 15 amino acids. CDR3 sequence (DNA): TGTGCCAGCAGTGAGGCGGGGGGAAACTACAATGAGCAGTTCTTC. This codes for CASSEAGGNYNEQFF.

There are a few counts of this clone. This chain uses TRBV9 with TRBJ1-2; 11 bases agree with TRBD1. The CDR3 runs 16 residues. With 1 base clipped from V and 4 bases from J, the junction kept 6 bases outside the gene matches. Germline V gene data show CDR1 as SGDLS and CDR2 as YYNGEE. CDR3 loop: CASSVSGQGAGYGYTF. CDR3 bases: TGTGCCAGCAGCGTATCCGGACAGGGGGCGGGCTATGGCTACACCTTC.

This clone showed up just a few times. The chain employs TRBV5-1 and TRBJ2-1, with 7 bases fitting TRBD2. The germline V gene encodes CDR1 SGHRS and CDR2 YFSETQ. This CDR3 is built from 16 residues. Losses at the gene ends were 3 bases for V and 5 bases for J; bases not matched to a gene: 11. CDR3 amino acids: CASSSILGGKHNEQFF. The DNA of the CDR3 is TGCGCCAGCAGCTCCATTCTCGGGGGGAAGCACAATGAGCAGTTCTTC.

The chain links TRBV7-2 to TRBJ1-6, with D unresolved. The CDR3 is 16 residues long. Germline V gives CDR1 SGHTA, CDR2 FQGNSA. V lost 1 base and J 0 bases, leaving 7 bases between the germline ends. The CDR3 DNA follows: TGTGCCAGCAGCTTAGATCGGAGCTCCTATAATTCACCCCTCCACTTT. This sequence encodes CASSLDRSSYNSPLHF.

This clone came up a few times. This chain uses TRBV7-9 with TRBJ1-2; D may be TRBD1 (5 bases). With 5 bases removed from V and 3 bases from J, the gap between germline ends came to 13 bases. The CDR3 totals 14 residues. Germline assignment: CDR1 SEHNR and CDR2 FQNEAQ (reference sequence). CDR3 bases: TGTGCCAGCAGCCTTAATGGGGGGGACTATGGCTACACCTTC. This translates into CASSLNGGDYGYTF. Drawing the rest from reference TRBV7-9 and TRBJ1-2, the complete variable domain is DTGVSQNPRHKITKRGQNVTFRCDPISEHNRLYWYRQTLGQGPEFLTYFQNEAQLEKSRLLSDRFSAERPKGSFSTLEIQRTEQGDSAMYLCASSLNGGDYGYTFGSGTRLTVV.

This clone was recorded a few times. V gene TRBV9 combines with J gene TRBJ2-4; 9 bases map to TRBD2. Germline CDR1 reads SGDLS; CDR2 reads YYNGEE. The CDR3 contains 18 residues. V was clipped by 0 bases and J by 0 bases; unmatched bases: 7. CDR3 nucleotides: TGTGCCAGCAGCGTAGATGCGGGGGGGCACGTAGCCAAAAACATTCAGTACTTC. Translation: CASSVDAGGHVAKNIQYF.

The rearrangement links TRBV10-3 to TRBJ2-3; D gene unclear. V was cut by 3 bases and J by 2 bases, with 12 bases left in between. CDR1 and CDR2 (germline): ENHRY, SYGVKD. This CDR3 is built from 15 residues. The chain's CDR3 is CAISDFSGPTDTQYF. CDR3 coding DNA: TGTGCCATCAGTGACTTTTCAGGTCCCACAGATACGCAGTATTTT.

Note on this clone: The sample contains more than one DNA sequence encoding this CDR3. The chain links TRBV5-1 to TRBJ2-1; 15 bases line up with TRBD2. Germline-derived CDR1 and CDR2 are SGHRS and YFSETQ. The CDR3 spans 17 residues. With V trimmed by 3 bases and J by 1 base, 2 bases remained unmatched. CDR3 DNA sequence: TGCGCCAGCAGCTGGACTAGCGGGGGGGCTTCCTACAATGAGCAGTTCTTC. Amino acid sequence: CASSWTSGGASYNEQFF.

This clone was seen repeatedly, ten times or more. The chain is built from TRBV11-2 and TRBJ2-7; D is possibly TRBD2 (5 bases). With 3 bases removed from V and 6 bases from J, the gap between germline ends came to 6 bases. Germline CDR1 reads SGHAT; CDR2 reads FQNNGV. This CDR3 has 11 residues. The CDR3 bases are TGTGCCAGCAGCTTTGGGAGCGAGCAGTACTTC. It yields the protein CASSFGSEQYF.

This chain joins TRBV5-1 and TRBJ1-4, with D perhaps matching TRBD1 (5 bases). CDR3 length: 16 residues. The V and J ends lost 0 bases and 10 bases respectively, with 19 bases between them. Germline CDR1 SGHRS, CDR2 YFSETQ. The CDR3 nucleotides read TGCGCCAGCAGCTTGGGGGTACAGGAGACCCTCCGAAAACTGTTTTTT. It specifies CASSLGVQETLRKLFF.

The gene calls are TRBV4-1 and TRBJ1-5, with TRBD1 as a possible D gene (5 bases). This CDR3 is 14 amino acids long. V lost 0 bases and J lost 5, with 8 bases in between. Germline V gene sequence: CDR1 MGHRA, CDR2 YSYEKL. The CDR3 sequence is CASSQESGDQPQHF. The CDR3 bases are TGCGCCAGCAGCCAAGAGTCGGGGGATCAGCCCCAGCATTTT.

The CDR3 sequence is CASSKTEWGYLYEQYF. In DNA form, the CDR3 reads TGCGCCAGCAGCAAGACAGAGTGGGGATACCTCTACGAGCAGTACTTC. V gene TRBV5-1 combines with J gene TRBJ2-7; TRBD1 is a possible D gene (5 bases). The CDR3 loop spans 16 amino acids. Germline V gene lookup returns CDR1 SGHRS and CDR2 YFSETQ. Trimming shortened V by 4 bases and J by 3 bases, and 20 bases separated the two germline ends. The entire variable domain, with the rest obtained from reference TRBV5-1 and TRBJ2-7, is as follows: KAGVTQTPRYLIKTRGQQVTLSCSPISGHRSVSWYQQTPGQGLQFLFEYFSETQRNKGNFPGRFSGRQFSNSRSEMNVSTLELGDSALYLCASSKTEWGYLYEQYFGPGTRLTVT.

This clone turned up a few times. V usage is TRBV9 and J usage is TRBJ1-1; weak D call: TRBD1 (5 bases). The CDR3 runs to 16 residues. Germline CDR1 is SGDLS and CDR2 is YYNGEE. The V end was cut by 4 bases, the J end by 1 base, with 17 bases between. The CDR3 bases are TGTGCCAGCAGCCCAAATAATTGGCAGGGGAACACTGAAGCTTTCTTT. Encoded protein: CASSPNNWQGNTEAFF.

The chain links TRBV6-1 to TRBJ2-5, with TRBD2 identical over 8 bases. CDR3 length equals 14 residues. J was trimmed by 7 bases and V by 5 bases; bases with no gene match: 9. Germline V CDR1 and CDR2: MNHNS, SASEGT. This CDR3 reads CASSRSGGTLTQYF. DNA for the CDR3: TGTGCCAGCAGTAGGTCGGGGGGGACCTTGACCCAGTACTTC.

In its sample, this clone was seen a few times. V gene TRBV15 combines with J gene TRBJ2-3, with 8 bases that match TRBD2. V lost 1 base and J lost 4; bases outside the gene matches: 4. The length of the CDR3 is 15 residues. Germline V CDR1 and CDR2: LNHNV, YYDKDF (reference sequence). This CDR3 is CATSRAPGGADTQYF. In DNA, the CDR3 is TGTGCCACCAGCAGAGCCCCCGGGGGGGCAGATACGCAGTATTTT.

This clone has more than one count but fewer than ten. The V gene is TRBV18, the J gene TRBJ1-4; 11 bases align to TRBD1. Per germline, CDR1 KGHSH and CDR2 LQKENI. This CDR3 region has 16 residues. Trimming at V came to 0 bases and at J to 7 bases, leaving 4 bases not matched to a gene. The CDR3 protein is CASSPPLDRGREKLFF. CDR3 coding DNA: TGTGCCAGCTCACCACCCCTGGACAGGGGGCGTGAAAAACTGTTTTTT.

This clone was picked up a small number of times. This chain links TRBV5-1 with TRBJ2-3; 11 bases line up with TRBD2. The V segment lost 0 bases and the J segment 2 bases; nucleotides outside the gene matches: 11. Germline V lookup: CDR1 SGHRS, CDR2 YFSETQ. The CDR3 is made up of 19 amino acids. CDR3: CASSLALAGGQRLTDTQYF. DNA of the CDR3: TGCGCCAGCAGCTTGGCCCTAGCGGGGGGCCAGCGGCTCACAGATACGCAGTATTTT.

This clone has just a few counts. The chain combines TRBV5-1 with TRBJ2-5, with TRBD2 as a possible D gene (5 bases). V gave up 2 bases and J gave up 5 bases, with 10 bases separating them. The CDR3 covers 13 residues. CDR1 and CDR2 from the germline V gene are SGHRS and YFSETQ. The CDR3 region has the DNA TGCGCCAGCAGCTTTAGGTCGGGGGAGACCCAGTACTTC. It is translated as CASSFRSGETQYF.